A single sample is the source of the 3 T cell receptor beta chains below, sequenced in a study of cytomegalovirus exposure and HLA in healthy donors. The PCR made use of 60 Vbeta and 13 Jbeta primers. Assay used: immunoSEQ multiplex PCR; TCRdb lists only in-frame clones, some missing. This table holds about 110,000 clones, around 83% found once. The sample taken for sequencing was PBMCs. The receptors derive from a man aged 30 to 39 in good health and CMV-seropositive.

The V and J genes are TRBV6-1 and TRBJ1-5; 8 bases line up with TRBD1. The CDR3 covers 14 residues. Unmatched junction bases numbered 6, after V lost 7 bases and J lost 4 bases. Germline lookup yields CDR1 MNHNS and CDR2 SASEGT. The CDR3: CASTQGALNQPQHF. CDR3 DNA sequence: TGTGCCAGCACCCAGGGGGCTCTGAATCAGCCCCAGCATTTT.

The chain couples TRBV10-3 to TRBJ2-3, with TRBD1 identical over 10 bases. J gave up 5 bases and V 0 bases, and 2 bases lay outside the gene matches. The CDR3 consists of 15 residues. Per germline, CDR1 ENHRY and CDR2 SYGVKD. CDR3 in DNA: TGTGCCATCAGTGAGTCTGGACAGGGGGGAGATACGCAGTATTTT. Amino acid sequence: CAISESGQGGDTQYF.

This clone appeared once. The chain uses TRBV27 and TRBJ1-2, with D tentatively TRBD1 (5 bases). V was clipped by 5 bases and J by 8 bases, with 18 bases between them. The CDR3 is 14 residues long. Per germline, CDR1 MNHEY and CDR2 SMNVEV (reference sequence). CDR3 region: CASSALGGYGGYTF. CDR3 DNA sequence: TGTGCCAGCAGTGCGTTGGGGGGATACGGGGGCTACACCTTC.